This TCR beta chain was identified during a study of T cell changes during pregnancy in multiple sclerosis. This CDR3 has 13 residues. V lost 4 bases and J lost 7; bases outside the gene matches: 4. CDR1 SGHRS and CDR2 YFSETQ come from the germline V gene. Clones were sequenced by immunoSEQ multiplex PCR, and TCRdb holds only the in-frame ones, with some missing. The data show 50,000 to 65,000 clones, over 85% seen once. The chain recombines TRBV5-1 with TRBJ2-1; TRBD2 matches at 8 bases. This clonotype was sampled from a female donor with multiple sclerosis, enrolled in a pregnancy study. This sample comprised CD8+ T cells from peripheral blood mononuclear cells, obtained in the second trimester of pregnancy. Written as DNA, the CDR3 is TGCGCCAGCAGCGGGGGACTAGGTAATGAGCAGTTCTTC. Translation: CASSGGLGNEQFF.